The present T cell receptor (beta chain) was sequenced within a study of blood T cell repertoires in COVID-19. Turning to the study itself: Researchers got acute and convalescent COVID-19 samples from the United States, Italy and Spain. From T cells, B-cell-depleted T cells, or PBMCs came the material, which was cDNA or gDNA.

Per the original methods: Reference gene primers were amplified, and this amplification served to estimate nucleated cell counts. This table comes from immunoSEQ multiplex PCR, and its TCRdb copy is limited to in-frame clones, with some not included. The V and J calls and clone size come from that table; D and trimming were worked out from the DNA. The sample lists approximately 220,000 clones, approximately 80% occurring once. The V end lost 10 bases, the J end lost 6 bases, and 19 bases lay between the germline ends. Per the germline V gene, CDR1 is SGHAT and CDR2 is FQNNGV. CDR3 size: 13 residues.

The gene calls are TRBV11-2 and TRBJ2-7; the D gene is possibly TRBD1 (6 bases). The sequence was collected from an elderly woman with acute or convalescent COVID-19. Sequencing input: peripheral blood. The CDR3 sequence is CATRPQGYGEQYF. As DNA, the CDR3 is TGTGCCACCAGACCCCAGGGGTACGGCGAGCAGTACTTC.